Sequencing of this TCR beta chain was carried out in a study of blood T cell repertoires in COVID-19. On the study more broadly: Acute and convalescent COVID-19 specimens originated in the United States, Italy and Spain.

In the authors' workflow: Amplification from reference gene primers served as the basis for estimated nucleated cell counts. Some clones are missing from TCRdb's copy, which holds only in-frame ones; the method was immunoSEQ multiplex PCR. That table is the source of V, J and clone size, and D and trimming were worked out from the DNA. The sample holds around 95,000 clones, around four fifths seen once. Note on this clone: At the DNA level, this CDR3 is encoded by other sequences in the same sample as well.

Losses at the gene ends were 1 base for V and 7 bases for J; bases not matched to a gene: 2. The CDR3 contains 14 residues. Germline assignment: CDR1 SGHNT and CDR2 YYREEE (reference sequence). The chain employs TRBV5-4 and TRBJ1-6, with 7 bases that match TRBD1. This sequence originates from a man between 45 and 60 years old with active or convalescent COVID-19. Sequencing input: peripheral blood. The CDR3 loop reads CASSLRQGNSPLHF. The CDR3 DNA reads TGTGCCAGCAGCTTGAGACAGGGAAATTCACCCCTCCACTTT. The full variable domain, in which reference TRBV5-4 and TRBJ1-6 provide the parts outside the CDR3, is ETGVTQSPTHLIKTRGQQVTLRCSSQSGHNTVSWYQQALGQGPQFIFQYYREEENGRGNFPPRFSGLQFPNYSSELNVNALELDDSALYLCASSLRQGNSPLHFGNGTRLTVT.